Shown below are 30 T cell receptor beta chains from a single sample sequenced in a study of blood T cell repertoires in COVID-19. Libraries were prepared by immunoSEQ multiplex PCR; TCRdb keeps only in-frame clonotypes and omits some of them. There are 55,000 to 90,000 clones in the sample; approximately 86% occur only once, and roughly 3.9% lies in the top ten. The sample comprised peripheral blood. The receptor source for this set is a man aged 70-80 years with active COVID-19.

The chain is built from TRBV11-3 and TRBJ2-3, with TRBD2 identical over 9 bases. Looked up from germline, CDR1 is SGHNT and CDR2 is YENEEA. V shed 4 bases, J shed 5 bases, and the junction held 7 bases outside the gene matches. The CDR3 length is 15 residues. The CDR3 region has the DNA TGTGCCAGCAGCTACATAGCGGGGGCTGTAGATACGCAGTATTTT. Protein sequence: CASSYIAGAVDTQYF.

The chain carries TRBV2 and TRBJ1-5, with no clear D. The V end lost 4 bases, the J end lost 11 bases, and 18 bases lay between the germline ends. The CDR3 sequence is 14 residues long. Germline V CDR1 and CDR2: SNHLY, FYNNEI. CDR3 loop: CASSVGPAGEAQHF. The CDR3 bases are TGTGCCAGCAGTGTTGGGCCCGCGGGTGAGGCCCAGCATTTT. The complete variable domain, with remaining parts taken from reference TRBV2 and TRBJ1-5, reads EPEVTQTPSHQVTQMGQEVILRCVPISNHLYFYWYRQILGQKVEFLVSFYNNEISEKSEIFDDQFSVERPDGSNFTLKIRSTKLEDSAMYFCASSVGPAGEAQHFGDGTRLSIL.

CDR3 DNA sequence: TGTGCCAGCAGCCTCGGACAGGTGAACGAAAAACTGTTTTTT. The encoded protein is CASSLGQVNEKLFF. V usage is TRBV7-9 and J usage is TRBJ1-4; 7 bases line up with TRBD1. The CDR3 contains 14 residues. Trimming removed 5 bases from V and 8 bases from J; junction bases left unmatched: 8. Germline V CDR1 and CDR2: SEHNR, FQNEAQ (reference sequence).

The J gene is TRBJ2-6, the V gene TRBV24-1, with D possibly matching TRBD2 (5 bases). The CDR3 has 15 amino acids. Trimming shortened V by 4 bases and J by 1 base, and 7 bases separated the two germline ends. From germline, CDR1 is KGHDR and CDR2 SFDVKD. The CDR3 loop reads CATSDGISGANVLTF. CDR3 in DNA: TGTGCCACCAGTGACGGGATATCTGGGGCCAACGTCCTGACTTTC.

For the CDR3, the DNA is TGTGCCTGGAGCGGCGGGAGGCTCACAGATACGCAGTATTTT. It is translated as CAWSGGRLTDTQYF. The rearrangement links TRBV30 to TRBJ2-3, with 8 bases that match TRBD2. Trimming at V came to 3 bases and at J to 2 bases, leaving 4 bases not matched to a gene. The CDR3 is made up of 14 amino acids. Germline loops: CDR1 GTSNPN, CDR2 SVGIG (reference sequence).

The gene calls are TRBV12-3 or TRBV12-4 and TRBJ1-2; D uncertain. The length of the CDR3 is 13 residues. V was shortened by 4 bases and J by 4 bases, with 10 bases between the two germline ends. CDR3 in amino acids: CASSWSRGYGYTF. The CDR3 DNA reads TGTGCCAGCAGTTGGAGCCGTGGCTATGGCTACACCTTC.

This chain joins TRBV6-2 or TRBV6-3 and TRBJ2-3; no clear D. Germline CDR1 is MNHEY and CDR2 is SVGEGT. The CDR3 loop spans 13 amino acids. The V and J ends lost 7 bases and 4 bases respectively, with 12 bases between them. CDR3 coding DNA: TGTGCCAGCAACCCCATCGGGTCAGATACGCAGTATTTT. It specifies CASNPIGSDTQYF.

The chain uses TRBV5-1 and TRBJ2-7; a possible D gene is TRBD1 (6 bases). CDR3 length: 15 amino acids. V was trimmed by 0 bases and J by 6 bases, leaving 16 bases between them. Germline CDR1 is SGHRS and CDR2 is YFSETQ. DNA of the CDR3: TGCGCCAGCAGCTTGGAGGGGGTTGGGGTGCGCGAGCAGTACTTC. This codes for CASSLEGVGVREQYF.

In its sample, this clone was seen once. This chain uses TRBV7-3 with TRBJ2-2, with TRBD2 identical over 11 bases. CDR1 is SGHTA and CDR2 is FQGTGA in the germline V gene. The CDR3 has 17 amino acids. The ends lost 4 bases at V and 7 bases at J; junction bases unmatched: 11. CDR3: CASSSHILAGVGGELFF. CDR3 DNA: TGTGCCAGCAGCTCCCACATACTAGCGGGAGTGGGCGGGGAGCTGTTTTTT.

This clone was found once. The chain links TRBV30 to TRBJ2-5; no reliable D call. The CDR3 totals 13 residues. The germline gives CDR1 GTSNPN, CDR2 SVGIG (reference sequence). Trimming took off 4 bases at V and 2 bases at J, with 11 bases between the two ends. CDR3 nucleotide sequence: TGTGCCTGGACCCCCCCCGAGCAAGAGACCCAGTACTTC. Residues: CAWTPPEQETQYF.

This chain connects TRBV10-3 to TRBJ2-2; D gene uncertain. Deletions cut 3 bases from V and 8 bases from J, with 13 bases between. The CDR3 sequence is 14 residues long. The germline gives CDR1 ENHRY, CDR2 SYGVKD. The CDR3 nucleotides are TGTGCCATCAGTGATTTCCGGAGACGTGGGGAGCTGTTTTTT. Protein sequence: CAISDFRRRGELFF.

V and J are TRBV9 and TRBJ1-2; tentative D call: TRBD1 (6 bases). The CDR3 spans 15 residues. Trimming removed 0 bases at V and 6 bases at J, with 15 bases between. Germline V gene data show CDR1 as SGDLS and CDR2 as YYNGEE. As DNA, the CDR3 is TGTGCCAGCAGCGTAGGAGTTGGGGGGGCAGATGGCTACACCTTC. It is translated as CASSVGVGGADGYTF.

The chain has TRBV27 and TRBJ1-6, with 10 bases matching TRBD1. V lost 5 bases and J lost 4; bases outside the gene matches: 2. This CDR3 spans 15 amino acids. The germline V gene has CDR1 MNHEY and CDR2 SMNVEV (reference sequence). The CDR3 DNA reads TGTGCCAGCAGTGACAGGGGGCCTTATAATTCACCCCTCCACTTT. Its protein is CASSDRGPYNSPLHF.

The rearrangement uses TRBV3-1 (or the pseudogene TRBV3-2) and TRBJ2-1; 8 bases are shared with TRBD1. The CDR3 length is 18 residues. With V trimmed by 0 bases and J by 4 bases, 11 bases remained unmatched. Germline-derived CDR1 and CDR2 are LGHDT and YNNKEL (reference sequence). Here the CDR3 reads CASSQDLPQGARYNEQFF. The CDR3 DNA reads TGTGCCAGCAGCCAAGATCTCCCCCAGGGGGCACGGTACAATGAGCAGTTCTTC.

This clone occurred once. V and J are TRBV28 and TRBJ2-1; possibly TRBD1 for D (5 bases). The CDR3 totals 14 residues. Germline V gene lookup returns CDR1 MDHEN and CDR2 SYDVKM. V shed 5 bases and J shed 3 bases, with 11 bases lying between them. CDR3 residues: CASSHQGGYNEQFF. The CDR3 nucleotides read TGTGCCAGCAGTCACCAGGGCGGCTACAATGAGCAGTTCTTC.

This sequence joins TRBV11-2 and TRBJ2-3; 9 bases are shared with TRBD2. The CDR3 consists of 17 residues. The V and J ends lost 1 base and 1 base, in that order; junction bases with no gene match: 6. Germline V gives CDR1 SGHAT, CDR2 FQNNGV. Here the CDR3 reads CASSLGGAGGGTDTQYF. In DNA, the CDR3 is TGTGCCAGCAGCTTAGGAGGCGCGGGAGGGGGCACAGATACGCAGTATTTT.

The J gene is TRBJ2-2, the V gene TRBV10-3; tentatively, D is TRBD2 (7 bases). In germline, CDR1 is ENHRY, CDR2 SYGVKD. The germline V and J ends were trimmed by 10 bases and 7 bases, with 16 bases remaining between them. The CDR3 has 13 residues. The CDR3 sequence: CATGAGEVGELFF. For the CDR3, the DNA is TGTGCCACGGGGGCGGGAGAGGTCGGGGAGCTGTTTTTT.

The rearrangement uses TRBV25-1 and TRBJ1-2; perhaps TRBD1 as D (6 bases). Germline V CDR1 and CDR2: MGHDK, SYGVNS. The V gene lost 4 bases and the J gene lost 7 bases, with 13 bases spanning the gap. This CDR3 has 13 residues. The CDR3 region has the DNA TGTGCCAGCAGTGGGCCGCCCAGGGGTGGCTACACCTTC. Translating gives CASSGPPRGGYTF.

The CDR3 sequence: CATSDPGTRGTDTQYF. The CDR3 region has the DNA TGTGCCACCAGTGACCCCGGGACTAGAGGCACAGATACGCAGTATTTT. The J gene is TRBJ2-3, the V gene TRBV24-1; 8 nucleotides align to TRBD2. The CDR3 covers 16 residues. J lost 1 base, V lost 4 bases, and 6 bases had no gene match. Germline CDR1 reads KGHDR; CDR2 reads SFDVKD.

This chain joins TRBV2 and TRBJ2-7, with 14 nucleotides matching TRBD2. There are 16 residues in the CDR3. In germline, CDR1 is SNHLY, CDR2 FYNNEI. With V trimmed by 4 bases and J by 3 bases, 5 bases remained unmatched. The CDR3 here is CASSAGGLAGDYEQYF. The CDR3 coding sequence is TGTGCCAGCAGTGCAGGGGGACTAGCGGGAGACTACGAGCAGTACTTC. Looking up the rest from reference TRBV2 and TRBJ2-7 gives the full variable domain: EPEVTQTPSHQVTQMGQEVILRCVPISNHLYFYWYRQILGQKVEFLVSFYNNEISEKSEIFDDQFSVERPDGSNFTLKIRSTKLEDSAMYFCASSAGGLAGDYEQYFGPGTRLTVT.

The rearrangement joins TRBV12-3 or TRBV12-4 to TRBJ2-7; no definite D call. The CDR3 loop spans 13 amino acids. The V and J ends lost 1 base and 2 bases respectively, with 6 bases between them. Here the CDR3 reads CASSLGATYEQYF. CDR3 sequence (DNA): TGTGCCAGCAGTTTAGGCGCCACCTACGAGCAGTACTTC.

For this clone: This specimen includes other DNA sequences encoding the same CDR3. The chain has TRBV5-1 and TRBJ2-1; the match to TRBD2 covers 7 bases. Germline V gene lookup returns CDR1 SGHRS and CDR2 YFSETQ. The CDR3 contains 15 residues. The V segment lost 4 bases and the J segment 3 bases; nucleotides outside the gene matches: 7. For the CDR3, the DNA is TGCGCCAGCAGCCCCGCTGGCGGGAGCTACAATGAGCAGTTCTTC. This encodes CASSPAGGSYNEQFF.

The chain carries TRBV30 and TRBJ1-2; 10 nucleotides align to TRBD1. This CDR3 is built from 14 residues. V gave up 1 base and J gave up 6 bases; unmatched junction bases: 5. Germline V gene data show CDR1 as GTSNPN and CDR2 as SVGIG (reference sequence). The CDR3 protein is CAWSARQGADGYTF. The CDR3, as DNA: TGTGCCTGGAGTGCACGACAGGGGGCGGATGGCTACACCTTC.

In its sample, this clone was seen once. CDR3 in DNA: TGTGCCAGCAGCCCCCCGCCAGGGGGTAACAACGAGCAGTACTTC. As protein: CASSPPPGGNNEQYF. The chain is built from TRBV5-4 and TRBJ2-7, with 7 positions matching TRBD1. This CDR3 has 15 amino acids. V lost 4 bases to trimming and J lost 5 bases; unmatched junction nucleotides: 12. Germline CDR1 reads SGHNT; CDR2 reads YYREEE (reference sequence).

The V call is TRBV30, the J call TRBJ2-7; tentative D call: TRBD1 (5 bases). Trimming cost V 2 bases and J 2 bases, with 7 bases left between them. CDR3 length: 12 residues. CDR1 is GTSNPN and CDR2 is SVGIG in the germline V gene (reference sequence). The CDR3 DNA sequence: TGTGCCTGGAGTCAGGGAACCTACGAGCAGTACTTC. Translating it yields CAWSQGTYEQYF.

The chain recombines TRBV7-2 with TRBJ1-5; D perhaps matches TRBD1 (6 bases). The V and J ends lost 0 bases and 3 bases respectively, with 12 bases between them. The CDR3 is 16 amino acids. From germline, CDR1 is SGHTA and CDR2 FQGNSA. CDR3 sequence (DNA): TGTGCCAGCAGCTTAGCGACACCAGGGGCCAATCAGCCCCAGCATTTT. Amino acids: CASSLATPGANQPQHF.

The chain recombines TRBV19 with TRBJ2-1, with a tentative D call TRBD1 (5 bases). This CDR3 contains 16 residues. The germline gives CDR1 LNHDA, CDR2 SQIVND (reference sequence). Trimming removed 7 bases from V and 0 bases from J, with 16 bases in between. This CDR3 is CASNPTATTSYNEQFF. CDR3 nucleotides: TGTGCCAGTAACCCGACAGCCACGACCTCCTACAATGAGCAGTTCTTC. The whole variable domain, remainder taken from reference TRBV19 and TRBJ2-1, is DGGITQSPKYLFRKEGQNVTLSCEQNLNHDAMYWYRQDPGQGLRLIYYSQIVNDFQKGDIAEGYSVSREKKESFPLTVTSAQKNPTAFYLCASNPTATTSYNEQFFGPGTRLTVL.

V is TRBV11-3 and J is TRBJ2-1, with TRBD2 matching 7 bases. Germline trimming cut 3 bases from V and 3 bases from J; bases unmatched to any gene: 5. CDR3 length equals 15 residues. Germline V lookup: CDR1 SGHNT, CDR2 YENEEA. The CDR3 sequence is CASSLGGSHYNEQFF. The CDR3 DNA is TGTGCCAGCAGCTTGGGCGGGAGCCACTACAATGAGCAGTTCTTC.

V usage is TRBV11-3 and J usage is TRBJ2-7; D unclear. Germline CDR1 and CDR2: SGHNT and YENEEA. V was trimmed by 5 bases and J by 2 bases, leaving 13 bases between them. The CDR3 has 14 amino acids. The CDR3 region has the DNA TGTGCCAGCAGCCCACCACCTGGGCCCTACGAGCAGTACTTC. It is translated as CASSPPPGPYEQYF.

The chain uses TRBV12-3 or TRBV12-4 and TRBJ2-3; 7 bases match TRBD2. The CDR3 runs to 12 residues. V lost 2 bases, J lost 10 bases, and 3 bases stayed unmatched. The CDR3 coding sequence is TGTGCCAGCAGTTTAAGGGACTACTCGCAGTATTTT. This sequence encodes CASSLRDYSQYF.